A single sample is the source of the 3 T cell receptor beta chains below, sequenced in a study of CD4 T cells in relation to SARS-CoV-2 and coronaviruses. Profiled with immunoSEQ multiplex PCR; TCRdb holds only in-frame clones, not every one. The sample includes 35,000 to 45,000 clones, over 75% of them seen just once. Their antigens remain unidentified. What was sequenced was naive CD4+ T cells from PBMCs, cultured in vitro. Subset reported: naive CD4+ T cells isolated by negative enrichment. The origin of the receptors is an adult with COVID-19.

This chain connects TRBV12-5 to TRBJ1-1; no clear D gene. The CDR3 totals 17 residues. Germline CDR1 reads LGHNT; CDR2 reads FRNRAP. Trimming removed 3 bases from V and 6 bases from J, with 23 bases in between. The CDR3 here is CASGLILGRRNRAEAFF. The CDR3 nucleotides read TGTGCTAGTGGTTTAATCCTGGGCCGTAGGAATCGGGCTGAAGCTTTCTTT.

This sequence joins TRBV7-3 and TRBJ2-1; D perhaps matches TRBD2 (5 bases). From germline, CDR1 is SGHTA and CDR2 FQGTGA. The CDR3 extends over 21 amino acids. V was clipped by 1 base and J by 0 bases, with 25 bases between them. The CDR3 region has the DNA TGTGCCAGCAGCTTAATGTCGACGAGATGGGCTAGCAGAAGCTCCTACAATGAGCAGTTCTTC. It is translated as CASSLMSTRWASRSSYNEQFF. The whole variable domain, remainder taken from reference TRBV7-3 and TRBJ2-1, is GAGVSQTPSNKVTEKGKYVELRCDPISGHTALYWYRQSLGQGPEFLIYFQGTGAADDSGLPNDRFFAVRPEGSVSTLKIQRTERGDSAVYLCASSLMSTRWASRSSYNEQFFGPGTRLTVL.

This clone was counted a single time. The chain links TRBV5-1 to TRBJ2-6; no definite D call. The CDR3 is 14 amino acids. With 7 bases removed from V and 0 bases from J, the gap between germline ends came to 8 bases. Germline loops: CDR1 SGHRS, CDR2 YFSETQ. DNA of the CDR3: TGCGCCAGCCAATCGGACTCTGGGGCCAACGTCCTGACTTTC. Translation gives CASQSDSGANVLTF.